Below, 9 T cell receptor beta chains from the same sample are listed, as sequenced in a study of monozygotic twins with inflammatory bowel disease. TCRdb re-called the 5' RACE reads; one entry per CDR3 protein, DNA not given. This sample's clone table lists around 190,000 distinct CDR3 sequences. The sequenced material came from blood. These receptors all stem from a human donor with ulcerative colitis or Crohn's disease, or a healthy co-twin of an affected twin (not recorded which).

This sequence joins TRBV15 and TRBJ2-3; TCRdb designates TRBD2, a call that cannot be tested without DNA. Germline-derived CDR1 and CDR2 are LNHNV and YYDKDF (reference sequence). The CDR3 consists of 15 residues. CDR3 residues: CATSTTHGAVDTQYF. The full variable domain, rest sourced from reference TRBV15 and TRBJ2-3, is DAMVIQNPRYQVTQFGKPVTLSCSQTLNHNVMYWYQQKSSQAPKLLFHYYDKDFNNEADTPDNFQSRRPNTSFCFLDIRSPGLGDTAMYLCATSTTHGAVDTQYFGPGTRLTVL.

This sequence joins TRBV12-5 and TRBJ1-1; the TRBD1 assignment by TCRdb is unverifiable without DNA. The CDR3 has 13 residues. Germline CDR1 and CDR2: LGHNT and FRNRAP. This CDR3 reads CASGFRVNTEAFF.

This chain uses TRBV5-1 with TRBJ2-5; the TCRdb call, TRBD2, lacks DNA for checking. CDR3 length equals 16 residues. Germline loops: CDR1 SGHRS, CDR2 YFSETQ. CDR3 sequence reads: CASSLAGGGAQETQYF.

V usage is TRBV27 and J usage is TRBJ2-3; TCRdb indicates TRBD1, and absent DNA this call remains unverified. CDR3 length: 14 residues. Germline V CDR1 and CDR2: MNHEY, SMNVEV (reference sequence). CDR3 amino acids: CASGRRGGADTQYF.

The J gene is TRBJ1-6, the V gene TRBV4-2; TCRdb's assignment of TRBD1 cannot be checked, as there is no DNA. Germline assignment: CDR1 LGHNA and CDR2 YNFKEQ. The CDR3 has 15 amino acids. Here the CDR3 reads CASSQEGQSNSPLHF.

The chain recombines TRBV7-6 with TRBJ2-7; TCRdb outputs TRBD1, but without DNA this stays unchecked. There are 15 residues in the CDR3. Germline-derived CDR1 and CDR2 are SGHVS and FNYEAQ. CDR3 in amino acids: CASSLPSRGIYEQYF.

V usage is TRBV27 and J usage is TRBJ1-1. CDR3 length equals 14 residues. Germline-derived CDR1 and CDR2 are MNHEY and SMNVEV (reference sequence). The CDR3 reads CASSPTRSNTEAFF.

V usage is TRBV12-3 or TRBV12-4 and J usage is TRBJ2-1; the D gene TCRdb calls, TRBD2, cannot be checked with no DNA. The CDR3 extends over 13 amino acids. CDR3 amino acids: CASRLGNYNEQFF.

The gene calls are TRBV20-1 and TRBJ2-7; TCRdb returns TRBD1, unconfirmable since there is no DNA. The length of the CDR3 is 16 residues. Germline loops: CDR1 DFQATT, CDR2 SNEGSKA (reference sequence). This CDR3 reads CSAQDTGGASSYEQYF.